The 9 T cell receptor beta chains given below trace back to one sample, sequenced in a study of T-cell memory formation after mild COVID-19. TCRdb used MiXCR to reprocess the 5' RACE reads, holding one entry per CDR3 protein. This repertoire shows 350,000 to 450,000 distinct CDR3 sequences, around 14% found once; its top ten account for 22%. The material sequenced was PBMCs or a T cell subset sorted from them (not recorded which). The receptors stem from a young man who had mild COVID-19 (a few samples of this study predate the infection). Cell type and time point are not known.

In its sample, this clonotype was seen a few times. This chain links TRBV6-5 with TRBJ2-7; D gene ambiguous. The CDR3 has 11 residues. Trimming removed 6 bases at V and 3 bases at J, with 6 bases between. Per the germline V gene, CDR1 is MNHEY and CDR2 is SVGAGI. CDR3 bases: TGTGCCAGCAGGTACAGCTACGAGCAGTACTTC. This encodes CASRYSYEQYF.

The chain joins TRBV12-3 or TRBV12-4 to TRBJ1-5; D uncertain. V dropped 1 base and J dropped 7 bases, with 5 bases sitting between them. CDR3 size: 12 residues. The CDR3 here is CASSLVQQPQHF. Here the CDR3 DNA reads TGTGCCAGCAGTTTAGTCCAGCAGCCCCAGCATTTT.

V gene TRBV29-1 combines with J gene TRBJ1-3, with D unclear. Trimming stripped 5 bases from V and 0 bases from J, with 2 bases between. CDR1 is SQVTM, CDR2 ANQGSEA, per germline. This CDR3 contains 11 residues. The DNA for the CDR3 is TGCAGCGTTAACTCTGGAAACACCATATATTTT. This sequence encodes CSVNSGNTIYF. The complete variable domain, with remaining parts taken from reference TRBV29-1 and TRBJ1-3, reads SAVISQKPSRDICQRGTSLTIQCQVDSQVTMMFWYRQQPGQSLTLIATANQGSEATYESGFVIDKFPISRPNLTFSTLTVSNMSPEDSSIYLCSVNSGNTIYFGEGSWLTVV.

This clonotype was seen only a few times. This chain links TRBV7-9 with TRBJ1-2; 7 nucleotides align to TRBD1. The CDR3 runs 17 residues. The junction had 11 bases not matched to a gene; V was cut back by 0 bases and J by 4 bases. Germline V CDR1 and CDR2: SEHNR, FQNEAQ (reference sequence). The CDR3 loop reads CASSLARQRDSVYGYTF. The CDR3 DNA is TGTGCCAGCAGCTTAGCAAGGCAACGGGACAGCGTCTATGGCTACACCTTC.

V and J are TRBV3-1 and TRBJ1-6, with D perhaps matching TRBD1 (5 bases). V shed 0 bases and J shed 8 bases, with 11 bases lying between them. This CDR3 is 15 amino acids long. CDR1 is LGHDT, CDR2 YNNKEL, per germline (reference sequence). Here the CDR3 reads CASSQDGVGHSPLHF. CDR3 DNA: TGTGCCAGCAGCCAAGATGGAGTGGGGCATTCACCCCTCCACTTT.

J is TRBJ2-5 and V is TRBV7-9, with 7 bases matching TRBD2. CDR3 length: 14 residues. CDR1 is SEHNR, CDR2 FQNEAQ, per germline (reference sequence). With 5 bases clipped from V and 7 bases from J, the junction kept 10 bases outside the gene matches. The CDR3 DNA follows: TGTGCCAGCAGCCCGAGGCGCGGGGGAGCGACCCAGTACTTC. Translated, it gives CASSPRRGGATQYF.

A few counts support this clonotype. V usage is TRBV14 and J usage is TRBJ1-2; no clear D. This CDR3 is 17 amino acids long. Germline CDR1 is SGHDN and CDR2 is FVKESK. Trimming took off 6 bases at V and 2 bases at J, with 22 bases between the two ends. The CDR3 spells CASRRAAGTGANYGYTF. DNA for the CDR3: TGTGCCAGCAGACGGGCGGCGGGAACGGGCGCCAACTATGGCTACACCTTC.

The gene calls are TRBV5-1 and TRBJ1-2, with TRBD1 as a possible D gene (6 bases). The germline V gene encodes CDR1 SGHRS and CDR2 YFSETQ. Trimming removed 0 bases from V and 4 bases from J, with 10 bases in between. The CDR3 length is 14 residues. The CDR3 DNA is TGCGCCAGCAGCTTGGCTGGACAGACCTATGGCTACACCTTC. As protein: CASSLAGQTYGYTF.

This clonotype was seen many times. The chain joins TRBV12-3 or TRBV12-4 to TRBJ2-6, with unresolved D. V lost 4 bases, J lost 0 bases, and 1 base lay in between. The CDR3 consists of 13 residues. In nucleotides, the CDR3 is TGTGCCAGCAGTTACTCTGGGGCCAACGTCCTGACTTTC. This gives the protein CASSYSGANVLTF.